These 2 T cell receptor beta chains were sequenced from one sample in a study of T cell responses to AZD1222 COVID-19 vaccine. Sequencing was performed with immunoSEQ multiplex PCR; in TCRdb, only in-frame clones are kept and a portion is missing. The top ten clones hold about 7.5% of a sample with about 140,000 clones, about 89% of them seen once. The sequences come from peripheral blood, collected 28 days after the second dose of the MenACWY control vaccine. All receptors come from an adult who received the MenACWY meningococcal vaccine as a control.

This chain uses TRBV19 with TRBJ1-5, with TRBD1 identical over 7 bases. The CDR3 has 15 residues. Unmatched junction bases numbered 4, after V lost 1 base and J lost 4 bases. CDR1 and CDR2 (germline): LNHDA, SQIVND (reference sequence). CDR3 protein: CASSIGQGLNQPQHF. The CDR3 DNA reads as TGTGCCAGTAGTATAGGACAGGGTCTTAATCAGCCCCAGCATTTT. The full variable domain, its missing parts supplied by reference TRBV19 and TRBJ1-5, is DGGITQSPKYLFRKEGQNVTLSCEQNLNHDAMYWYRQDPGQGLRLIYYSQIVNDFQKGDIAEGYSVSREKKESFPLTVTSAQKNPTAFYLCASSIGQGLNQPQHFGDGTRLSIL.

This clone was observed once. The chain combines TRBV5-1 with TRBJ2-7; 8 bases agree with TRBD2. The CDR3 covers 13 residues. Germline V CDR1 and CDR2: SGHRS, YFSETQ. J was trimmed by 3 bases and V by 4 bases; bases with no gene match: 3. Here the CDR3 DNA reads TGCGCCAGCAGCACGGGGACTAGCTACGAGCAGTACTTC. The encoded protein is CASSTGTSYEQYF.